One sample yielded the 11 T cell receptor beta chains listed below, sequenced in a study of shared clonotypes between healthy human individuals. Assay: immunoSEQ multiplex PCR; the TCRdb copy retains only in-frame clones and omits some. The repertoire has nearly 500,000 clones, about 79% of them found once; the top ten carry about an eighth. Sequencing input: PBMCs. These receptors all stem from a woman between 35 and 50 years old in good health. Some clones in this sample may be carry-over from other donors' samples.

The J gene is TRBJ2-1, the V gene TRBV7-8, with D uncertain. Germline V gene sequence: CDR1 SGHVS, CDR2 FQNEAQ. This CDR3 spans 16 amino acids. V was trimmed by 5 bases and J by 0 bases, leaving 14 bases between them. The CDR3 sequence is CASSPRSPSSYNEQFF. DNA of the CDR3: TGTGCCAGCAGCCCCAGATCCCCGAGCTCCTACAATGAGCAGTTCTTC.

The genes are TRBV28 and TRBJ2-1, with TRBD2 identical over 12 bases. Germline V gives CDR1 MDHEN, CDR2 SYDVKM. The CDR3 covers 15 residues. With 7 bases clipped from V and 6 bases from J, the junction kept 7 bases outside the gene matches. The CDR3: CASTRTSGTFNEQFF. The CDR3 DNA reads TGTGCCAGCACTAGGACTAGCGGGACTTTCAATGAGCAGTTCTTC. The variable domain in full, completed from reference TRBV28 and TRBJ2-1, reads DVKVTQSSRYLVKRTGEKVFLECVQDMDHENMFWYRQDPGLGLRLIYFSYDVKMKEKGDIPEGYSVSREKKERFSLILESASTNQTSMYLCASTRTSGTFNEQFFGPGTRLTVL.

In DNA form, the CDR3 reads TGTGCCAGCAGTGACGGAGGGGGGAAAGAGACCCAGTACTTC. This encodes CASSDGGGKETQYF. This sequence joins TRBV25-1 and TRBJ2-5; the D call may be TRBD1 or TRBD2 (6 bases each). V lost 3 bases to trimming and J lost 3 bases, with 11 bases between them. The CDR3 loop spans 14 amino acids. Germline values: CDR1 MGHDK, CDR2 SYGVNS.

This chain links TRBV7-2 with TRBJ2-3, with 9 bases that match TRBD2. The J segment lost 3 bases and the V segment lost 4 bases, leaving 14 bases of the junction unmatched. Germline CDR1 and CDR2: SGHTA and FQGNSA. The CDR3 sequence is 18 residues long. The CDR3 is CASSSRGYSGGGTDTQYF. The DNA for the CDR3 is TGTGCCAGCAGCTCCCGGGGCTATAGCGGGGGAGGGACAGATACGCAGTATTTT.

The rearrangement uses TRBV2 and TRBJ2-7; TRBD2 matches at 8 bases. Germline loops: CDR1 SNHLY, CDR2 FYNNEI. This CDR3 region has 14 residues. V shed 8 bases, J shed 1 base, and the junction held 7 bases outside the gene matches. The CDR3: CASGSGTRSYEQYF. The DNA for the CDR3 is TGTGCCAGCGGATCCGGGACTAGATCCTACGAGCAGTACTTC.

This clone was recorded a few times. The chain has TRBV30 and TRBJ1-1; a weak D match, TRBD1 (5 bases). This CDR3 is built from 16 residues. CDR1 and CDR2 from the germline V gene are GTSNPN and SVGIG (reference sequence). Between the trimmed V and J ends, which lost 0 bases and 6 bases, there was a span of 20 bases. DNA for the CDR3: TGTGCCTGGAGTGTAATGGGGCAGGGCCGGTACGCTGAAGCTTTCTTT. It translates to CAWSVMGQGRYAEAFF.

CDR3 amino acids: CASSIPGQIYEQYF. The CDR3 DNA follows: TGTGCCAGTAGTATCCCGGGACAGATCTACGAGCAGTACTTC. The gene calls are TRBV19 and TRBJ2-7, with 7 bases lining up with TRBD1. The CDR3 covers 14 residues. V was pared by 3 bases and J by 3 bases, with 5 bases of the junction left unmatched. CDR1 and CDR2 from the germline V gene are LNHDA and SQIVND (reference sequence).

This clone was observed once. The chain combines TRBV19 with TRBJ1-1; D call uncertain. V was shortened by 2 bases and J by 3 bases, with 13 bases between the two germline ends. The CDR3 covers 15 residues. Germline lookup yields CDR1 LNHDA and CDR2 SQIVND (reference sequence). CDR3 region: CASSINSNWYTEAFF. The CDR3 DNA reads TGTGCCAGTAGTATAAACAGCAATTGGTACACTGAAGCTTTCTTT.

The chain joins TRBV9 to TRBJ2-2, with TRBD1 as a possible D gene (5 bases). This CDR3 is 14 amino acids long. Trimming stripped 0 bases from V and 5 bases from J, with 8 bases between. In germline, CDR1 is SGDLS, CDR2 YYNGEE. Here the CDR3 reads CASSVAKGTGELFF. For the CDR3, the DNA is TGTGCCAGCAGCGTAGCTAAGGGGACCGGGGAGCTGTTTTTT.

This clone occurred once. The chain combines TRBV10-3 with TRBJ2-5, with a weak D call TRBD1 (5 bases). V dropped 3 bases and J dropped 5 bases, with 10 bases sitting between them. CDR3 length equals 13 residues. Germline CDR1 and CDR2: ENHRY and SYGVKD. CDR3 sequence (DNA): TGTGCCATCAGTGAAGGGGCACGGGAGACCCAGTACTTC. It translates to CAISEGARETQYF.

The chain joins TRBV15 to TRBJ2-2; D is unclear. Germline assignment: CDR1 LNHNV and CDR2 YYDKDF (reference sequence). With 0 bases removed from V and 0 bases from J, the gap between germline ends came to 11 bases. The CDR3 has 17 residues. The CDR3 region is CATSRDLAGPNTGELFF. CDR3 bases: TGTGCCACCAGCAGAGATCTGGCCGGTCCGAACACCGGGGAGCTGTTTTTT.